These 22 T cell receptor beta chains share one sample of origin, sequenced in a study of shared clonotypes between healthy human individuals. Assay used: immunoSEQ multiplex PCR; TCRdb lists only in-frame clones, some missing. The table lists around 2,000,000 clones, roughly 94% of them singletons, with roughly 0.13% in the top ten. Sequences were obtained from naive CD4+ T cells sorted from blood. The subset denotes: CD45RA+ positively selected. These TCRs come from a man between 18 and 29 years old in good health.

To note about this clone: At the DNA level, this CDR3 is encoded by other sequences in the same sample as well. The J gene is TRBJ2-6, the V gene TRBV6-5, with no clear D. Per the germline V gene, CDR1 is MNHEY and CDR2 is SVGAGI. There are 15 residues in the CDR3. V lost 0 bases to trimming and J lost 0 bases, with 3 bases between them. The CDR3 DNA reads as TGTGCCAGCAGTTACTCATACTCTGGGGCCAACGTCCTGACTTTC. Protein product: CASSYSYSGANVLTF.

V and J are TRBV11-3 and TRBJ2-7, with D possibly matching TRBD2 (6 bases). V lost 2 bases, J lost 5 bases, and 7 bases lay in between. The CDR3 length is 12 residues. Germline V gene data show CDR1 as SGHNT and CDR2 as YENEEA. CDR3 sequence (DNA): TGTGCCAGCAGCTTAAGGGAGGACGAGCAGTACTTC. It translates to CASSLREDEQYF.

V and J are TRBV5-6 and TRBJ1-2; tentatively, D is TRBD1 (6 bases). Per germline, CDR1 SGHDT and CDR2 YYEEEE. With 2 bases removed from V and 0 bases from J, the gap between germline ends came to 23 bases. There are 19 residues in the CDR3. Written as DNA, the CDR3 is TGTGCCAGCAGCTTAGGCAGGGGAAGGGGAGGCCTCTCTAACTATGGCTACACCTTC. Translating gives CASSLGRGRGGLSNYGYTF.

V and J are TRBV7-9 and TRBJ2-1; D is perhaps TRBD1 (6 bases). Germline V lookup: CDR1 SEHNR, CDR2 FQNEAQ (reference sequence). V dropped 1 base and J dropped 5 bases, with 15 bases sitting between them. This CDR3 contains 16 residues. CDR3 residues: CASSLGFTGKDNEQFF. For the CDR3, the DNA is TGTGCCAGCAGCTTAGGGTTCACAGGGAAGGACAATGAGCAGTTCTTC.

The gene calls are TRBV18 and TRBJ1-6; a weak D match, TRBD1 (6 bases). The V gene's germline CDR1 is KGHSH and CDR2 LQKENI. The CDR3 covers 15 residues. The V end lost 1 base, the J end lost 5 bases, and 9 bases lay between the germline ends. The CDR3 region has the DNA TGTGCCAGCTCACCACGACAGGTGGATAATTCACCCCTCCACTTT. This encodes CASSPRQVDNSPLHF.

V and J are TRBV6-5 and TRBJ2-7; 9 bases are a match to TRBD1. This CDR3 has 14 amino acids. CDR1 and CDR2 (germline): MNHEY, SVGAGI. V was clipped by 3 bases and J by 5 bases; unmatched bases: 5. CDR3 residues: CASSYQDRGHEQYF. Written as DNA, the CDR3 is TGTGCCAGCAGTTATCAGGACAGGGGCCACGAGCAGTACTTC.

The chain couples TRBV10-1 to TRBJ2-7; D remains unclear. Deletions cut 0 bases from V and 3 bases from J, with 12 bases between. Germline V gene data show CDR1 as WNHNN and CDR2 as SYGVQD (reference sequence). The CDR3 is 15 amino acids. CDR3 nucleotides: TGCGCCAGCAGTGAGTCGAGGATCCCCCTCTACGAGCAGTACTTC. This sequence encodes CASSESRIPLYEQYF.

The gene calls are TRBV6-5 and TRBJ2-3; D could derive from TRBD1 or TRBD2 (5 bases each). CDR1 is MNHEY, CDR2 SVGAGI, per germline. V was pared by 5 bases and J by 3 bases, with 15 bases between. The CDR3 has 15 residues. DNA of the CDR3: TGTGCCAGCAGTAGGGGTAGACAGCGGACAGATACGCAGTATTTT. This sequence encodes CASSRGRQRTDTQYF.

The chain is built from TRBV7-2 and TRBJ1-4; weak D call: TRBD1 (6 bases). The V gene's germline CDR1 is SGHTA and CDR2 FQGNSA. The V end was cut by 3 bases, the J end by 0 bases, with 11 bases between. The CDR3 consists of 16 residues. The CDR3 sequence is CASSFLQGATNEKLFF. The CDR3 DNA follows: TGTGCCAGCAGCTTTTTACAGGGTGCAACTAATGAAAAACTGTTTTTT.

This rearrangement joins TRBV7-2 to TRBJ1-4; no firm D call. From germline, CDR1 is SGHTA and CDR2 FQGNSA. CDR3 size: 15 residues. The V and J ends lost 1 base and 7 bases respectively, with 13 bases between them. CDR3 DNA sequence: TGTGCCAGCAGCTTAGGAGGGTCTTGGTCTGAAAAACTGTTTTTT. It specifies CASSLGGSWSEKLFF.

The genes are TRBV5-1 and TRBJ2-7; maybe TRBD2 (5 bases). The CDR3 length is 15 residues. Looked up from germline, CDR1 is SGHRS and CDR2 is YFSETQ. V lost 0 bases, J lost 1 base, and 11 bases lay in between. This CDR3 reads CASSLVLSGSYEQYF. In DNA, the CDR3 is TGCGCCAGCAGCTTGGTTCTGAGCGGATCCTACGAGCAGTACTTC. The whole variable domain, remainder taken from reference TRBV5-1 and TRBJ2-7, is KAGVTQTPRYLIKTRGQQVTLSCSPISGHRSVSWYQQTPGQGLQFLFEYFSETQRNKGNFPGRFSGRQFSNSRSEMNVSTLELGDSALYLCASSLVLSGSYEQYFGPGTRLTVT.

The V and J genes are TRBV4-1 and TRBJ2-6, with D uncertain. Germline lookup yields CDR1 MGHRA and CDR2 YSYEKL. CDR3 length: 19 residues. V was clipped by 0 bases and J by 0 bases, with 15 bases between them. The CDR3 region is CASSQDRQADISGANVLTF. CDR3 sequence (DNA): TGCGCCAGCAGCCAAGATCGCCAGGCTGACATCTCTGGGGCCAACGTCCTGACTTTC.

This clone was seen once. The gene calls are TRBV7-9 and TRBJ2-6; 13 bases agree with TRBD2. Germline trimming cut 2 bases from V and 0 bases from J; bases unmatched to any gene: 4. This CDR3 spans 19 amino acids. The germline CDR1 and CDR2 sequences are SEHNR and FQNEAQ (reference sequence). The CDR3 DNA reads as TGTGCCAGCAGCTTAACGGGACTAGCGGGGCACTCTGGGGCCAACGTCCTGACTTTC. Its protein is CASSLTGLAGHSGANVLTF.

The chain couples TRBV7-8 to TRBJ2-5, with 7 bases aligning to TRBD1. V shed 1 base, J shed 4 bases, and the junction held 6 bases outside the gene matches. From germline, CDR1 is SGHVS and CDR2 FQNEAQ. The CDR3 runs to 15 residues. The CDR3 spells CASSLGEKGAETQYF. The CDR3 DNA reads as TGTGCCAGCAGCTTAGGGGAAAAGGGGGCAGAGACCCAGTACTTC. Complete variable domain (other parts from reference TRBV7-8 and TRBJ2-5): GAGVSQSPRYKVAKRGQDVALRCDPISGHVSLFWYQQALGQGPEFLTYFQNEAQLDKSGLPSDRFFAERPEGSVSTLKIQRTQQEDSAVYLCASSLGEKGAETQYFGPGTRLLVL.

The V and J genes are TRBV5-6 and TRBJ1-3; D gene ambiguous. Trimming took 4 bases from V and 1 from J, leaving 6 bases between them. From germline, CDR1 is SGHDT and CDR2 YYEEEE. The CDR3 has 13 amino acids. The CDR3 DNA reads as TGTGCCAGCAGCGGGAGGTCTGGAAACACCATATATTTT. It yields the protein CASSGRSGNTIYF.

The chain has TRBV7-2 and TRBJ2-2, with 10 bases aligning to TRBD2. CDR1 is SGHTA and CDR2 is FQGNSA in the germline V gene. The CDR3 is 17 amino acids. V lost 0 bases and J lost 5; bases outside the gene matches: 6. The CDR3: CASSLAISGGRTGELFF. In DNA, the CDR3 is TGTGCCAGCAGCTTAGCGATTAGCGGGGGGCGAACCGGGGAGCTGTTTTTT.

CDR3 nucleotides: TGTGCCAGCAGCTTCCTCGGTGGTGCAAGCTACAATGAGCAGTTCTTC. It encodes CASSFLGGASYNEQFF. The rearrangement uses TRBV5-6 and TRBJ2-1; D is unclear. CDR3 length: 16 amino acids. Looked up from germline, CDR1 is SGHDT and CDR2 is YYEEEE. The V and J ends lost 2 bases and 3 bases respectively, with 15 bases between them.

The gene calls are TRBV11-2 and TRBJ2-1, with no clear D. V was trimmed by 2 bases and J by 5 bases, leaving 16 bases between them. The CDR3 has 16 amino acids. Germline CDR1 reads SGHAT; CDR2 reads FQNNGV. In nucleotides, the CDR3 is TGTGCCAGCAGCTTACTTAGAACCACGAGTAACAATGAGCAGTTCTTC. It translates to CASSLLRTTSNNEQFF.

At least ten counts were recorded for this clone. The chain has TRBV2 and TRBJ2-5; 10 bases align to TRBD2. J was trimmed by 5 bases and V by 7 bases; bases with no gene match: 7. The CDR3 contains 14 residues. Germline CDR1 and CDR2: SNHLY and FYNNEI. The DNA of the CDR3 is TGTGCCAGCAAGGAGCGGGAGGGCCAGGAGACCCAGTACTTC. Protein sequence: CASKEREGQETQYF.

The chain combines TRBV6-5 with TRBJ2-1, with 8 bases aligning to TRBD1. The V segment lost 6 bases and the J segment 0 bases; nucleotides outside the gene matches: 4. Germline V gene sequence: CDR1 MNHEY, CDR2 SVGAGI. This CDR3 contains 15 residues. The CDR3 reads CASRWTGSSYNEQFF. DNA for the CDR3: TGTGCCAGCAGGTGGACAGGGAGCTCCTACAATGAGCAGTTCTTC.

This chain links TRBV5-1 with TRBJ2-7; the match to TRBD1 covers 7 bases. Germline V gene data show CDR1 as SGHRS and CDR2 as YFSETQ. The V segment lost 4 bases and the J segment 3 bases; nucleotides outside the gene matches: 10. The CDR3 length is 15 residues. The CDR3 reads CASSAGRTGGYEQYF. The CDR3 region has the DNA TGCGCCAGCAGCGCTGGAAGGACAGGAGGCTACGAGCAGTACTTC. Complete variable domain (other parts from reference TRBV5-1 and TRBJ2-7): KAGVTQTPRYLIKTRGQQVTLSCSPISGHRSVSWYQQTPGQGLQFLFEYFSETQRNKGNFPGRFSGRQFSNSRSEMNVSTLELGDSALYLCASSAGRTGGYEQYFGPGTRLTVT.

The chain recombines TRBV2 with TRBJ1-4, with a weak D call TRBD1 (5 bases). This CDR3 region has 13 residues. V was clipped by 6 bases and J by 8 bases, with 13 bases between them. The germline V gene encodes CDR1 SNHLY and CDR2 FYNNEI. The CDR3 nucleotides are TGTGCCAGCAGCGCGACAGTGTTGGAAAAACTGTTTTTT. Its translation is CASSATVLEKLFF.